This TCR beta chain is drawn from a study of OX40 agonist ivuxolimab in advanced cancers. Study context: Ivuxolimab, an agonistic anti-OX40 (CD134) antibody, was given to patients.

Data came from immunoSEQ multiplex PCR; TCRdb stores just in-frame clones and leaves some out. The sample holds approximately 77,000 clones; around 93% are singletons and the top ten take approximately 14%. With 0 bases removed from V and 4 bases from J, the gap between germline ends came to 9 bases. CDR1 is MNHNY, CDR2 SVGAGI, per germline (reference sequence). The length of the CDR3 is 14 residues. The V and J genes are TRBV6-6 and TRBJ1-1; no firm D call. Here the sequenced sample was CD4+ or CD8+ T cells sorted from blood, taken in a trial of the OX40 agonist ivuxolimab. This TCR came from an adult with an advanced solid tumor such as melanoma, head and neck, liver or kidney cancer. The CDR3, as DNA: TGTGCCAGCAGTTACTCCTCTCGTAGCACTGAAGCTTTCTTT. This translates into CASSYSSRSTEAFF.